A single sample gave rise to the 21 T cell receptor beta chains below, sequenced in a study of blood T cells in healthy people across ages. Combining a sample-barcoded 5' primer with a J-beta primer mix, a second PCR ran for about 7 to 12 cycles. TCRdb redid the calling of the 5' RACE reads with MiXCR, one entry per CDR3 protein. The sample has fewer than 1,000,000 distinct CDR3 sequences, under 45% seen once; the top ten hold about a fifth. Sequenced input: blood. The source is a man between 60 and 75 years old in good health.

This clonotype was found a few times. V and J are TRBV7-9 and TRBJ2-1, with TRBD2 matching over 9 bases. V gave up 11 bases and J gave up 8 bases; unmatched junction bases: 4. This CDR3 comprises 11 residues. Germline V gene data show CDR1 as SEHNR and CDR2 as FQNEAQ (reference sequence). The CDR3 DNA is TGTGCCGGGACTAGCTCTGATGAGCAGTTCTTC. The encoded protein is CAGTSSDEQFF.

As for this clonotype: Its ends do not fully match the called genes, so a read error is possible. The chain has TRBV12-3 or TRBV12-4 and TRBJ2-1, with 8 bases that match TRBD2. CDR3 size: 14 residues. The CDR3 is CASSLRGAYNGQFF. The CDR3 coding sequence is TGTGCCAGCAGTTTGCGGGGGGCCTACAATGGGCAGTTCTTC.

The chain's CDR3 is CASREDYEQYF. The CDR3 DNA reads as TGTGCCAGCAGGGAGGACTACGAGCAGTACTTC. The V call is TRBV6-1, the J call TRBJ2-7; possible D gene TRBD2, 5 bases. The germline V and J ends were trimmed by 6 bases and 3 bases, with 6 bases remaining between them. Germline V lookup: CDR1 MNHNS, CDR2 SASEGT. The CDR3 runs to 11 residues.

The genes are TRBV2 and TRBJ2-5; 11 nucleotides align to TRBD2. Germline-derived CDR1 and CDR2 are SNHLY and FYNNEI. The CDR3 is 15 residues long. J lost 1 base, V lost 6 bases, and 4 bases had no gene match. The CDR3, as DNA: TGTGCCAGCAGCGTAGCGGGGGGGCGCCAAGAGACCCAGTACTTC. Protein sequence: CASSVAGGRQETQYF.

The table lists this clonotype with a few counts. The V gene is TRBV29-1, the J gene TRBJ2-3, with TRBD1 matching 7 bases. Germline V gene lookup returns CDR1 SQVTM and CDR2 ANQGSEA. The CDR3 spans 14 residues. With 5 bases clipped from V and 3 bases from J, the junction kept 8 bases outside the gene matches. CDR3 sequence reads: CSVSGFRGTDTQYF. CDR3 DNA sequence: TGCAGCGTTTCAGGTTTCAGGGGGACAGATACGCAGTATTTT.

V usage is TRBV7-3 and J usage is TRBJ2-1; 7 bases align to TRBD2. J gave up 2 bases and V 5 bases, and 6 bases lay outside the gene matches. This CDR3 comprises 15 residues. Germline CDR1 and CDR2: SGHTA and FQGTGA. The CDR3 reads CASSPQRGPYNEQFF. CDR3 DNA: TGTGCCAGCAGCCCTCAGCGGGGCCCCTACAATGAGCAGTTCTTC.

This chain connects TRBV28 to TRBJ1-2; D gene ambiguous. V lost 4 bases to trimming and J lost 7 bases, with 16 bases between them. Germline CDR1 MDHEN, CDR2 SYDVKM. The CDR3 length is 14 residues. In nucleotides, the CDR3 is TGTGCCAGCAGTTCCCGGACCGGCCCTGCTGGCTACACCTTC. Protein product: CASSSRTGPAGYTF.

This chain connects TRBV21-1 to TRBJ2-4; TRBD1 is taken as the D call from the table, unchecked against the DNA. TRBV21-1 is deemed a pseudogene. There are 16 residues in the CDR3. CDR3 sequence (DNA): TGTGCCAGCAGCAAAGTTGAAGGGACCCCAACCAACATTCAGTACTTC. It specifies CASSKVEGTPTNIQYF.

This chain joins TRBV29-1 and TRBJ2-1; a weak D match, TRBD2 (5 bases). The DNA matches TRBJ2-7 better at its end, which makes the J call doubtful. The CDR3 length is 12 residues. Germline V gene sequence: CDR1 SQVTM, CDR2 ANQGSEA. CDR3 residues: CSVDADYNEQYF. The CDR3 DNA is TGCAGCGTCGACGCAGACTACAATGAGCAGTACTTC.

The CDR3 sequence is CASSRALLRDRDGYTF. The CDR3 DNA follows: TGTGCCAGCAGCCGCGCCCTCCTACGGGACAGAGATGGCTACACCTTC. This chain uses TRBV3-1 with TRBJ1-2; the match to TRBD1 covers 7 bases. V was clipped by 4 bases and J by 6 bases; unmatched bases: 14. CDR1 and CDR2 (germline): LGHDT, YNNKEL (reference sequence). The CDR3 runs to 16 residues. Drawing the rest from reference TRBV3-1 and TRBJ1-2, the complete variable domain is DTAVSQTPKYLVTQMGNDKSIKCEQNLGHDTMYWYKQDSKKFLKIMFSYNNKELIINETVPNRFSPKSPDKAHLNLHINSLELGDSAVYFCASSRALLRDRDGYTFGSGTRLTVV.

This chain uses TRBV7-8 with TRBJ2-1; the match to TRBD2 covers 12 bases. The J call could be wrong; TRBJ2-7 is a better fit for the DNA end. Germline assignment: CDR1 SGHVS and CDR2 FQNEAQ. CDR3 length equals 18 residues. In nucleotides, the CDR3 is TGTGCCAGCAGCTCAAGGACTAGCGGGGCTGCGGGCTACAATGAGCAGTACTTC. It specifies CASSSRTSGAAGYNEQYF.

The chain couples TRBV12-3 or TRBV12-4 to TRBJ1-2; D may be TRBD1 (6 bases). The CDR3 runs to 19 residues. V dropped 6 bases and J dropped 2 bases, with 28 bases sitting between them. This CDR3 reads CASRDTGGVSPLLNYGYTF. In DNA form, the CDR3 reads TGTGCCAGCAGAGATACTGGGGGCGTCAGTCCGTTACTGAACTATGGCTACACCTTC.

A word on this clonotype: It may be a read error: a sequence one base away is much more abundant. In nucleotides, the CDR3 is TGTGCCGGCAGCAAAAACGCCGGGACAGGGGAGACCCAGTACTTC. Protein sequence: CAGSKNAGTGETQYF. This chain joins TRBV7-2 and TRBJ2-7; the match to TRBD1 covers 9 bases. The J call is uncertain, as TRBJ2-5 better fits the DNA end. CDR3 size: 15 residues. Per germline, CDR1 SGHTA and CDR2 FQGNSA.

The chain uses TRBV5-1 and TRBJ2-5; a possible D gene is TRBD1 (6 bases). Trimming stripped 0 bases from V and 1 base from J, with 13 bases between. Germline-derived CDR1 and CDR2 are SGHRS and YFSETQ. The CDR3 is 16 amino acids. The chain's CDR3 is CASSLGQAFIQETQYF. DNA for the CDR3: TGCGCCAGCAGCTTGGGACAGGCCTTTATCCAAGAGACCCAGTACTTC.

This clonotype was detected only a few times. This CDR3 reads CSAIFRDSGPGGYTF. Here the CDR3 DNA reads TGCAGTGCTATATTCCGGGACAGCGGACCGGGGGGCTACACCTTC. The chain is built from TRBV20-1 and TRBJ1-2; TRBD1 matches 7 bases. This CDR3 is 15 amino acids long. V lost 4 bases and J lost 8; bases outside the gene matches: 16. Germline-derived CDR1 and CDR2 are DFQATT and SNEGSKA (reference sequence).

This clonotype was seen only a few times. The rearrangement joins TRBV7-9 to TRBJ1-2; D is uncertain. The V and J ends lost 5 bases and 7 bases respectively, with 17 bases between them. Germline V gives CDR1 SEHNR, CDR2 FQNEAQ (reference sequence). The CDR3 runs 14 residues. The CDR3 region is CASSPTTSGFGYTF. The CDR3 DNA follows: TGTGCCAGCAGCCCCACCACAAGTGGGTTTGGCTACACCTTC.

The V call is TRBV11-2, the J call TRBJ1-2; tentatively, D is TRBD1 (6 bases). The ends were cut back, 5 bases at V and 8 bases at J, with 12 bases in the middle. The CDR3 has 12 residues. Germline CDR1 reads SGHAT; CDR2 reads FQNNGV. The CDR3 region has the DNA TGTGCCAGCAGCCTAGGACAGTCAGGCTACACCTTC. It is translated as CASSLGQSGYTF.

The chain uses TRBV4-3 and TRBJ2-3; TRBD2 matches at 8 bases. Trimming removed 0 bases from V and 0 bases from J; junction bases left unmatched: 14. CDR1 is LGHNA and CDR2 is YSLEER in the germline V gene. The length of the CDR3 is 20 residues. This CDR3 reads CASSQDGGWGSGVSTDTQYF. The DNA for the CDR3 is TGCGCCAGCAGCCAAGATGGGGGATGGGGTAGCGGGGTCAGCACAGATACGCAGTATTTT.

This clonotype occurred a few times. The CDR3 spells CASSLATDPRYEQYF. The CDR3 DNA reads as TGTGCCAGCAGCTTAGCGACAGACCCCCGCTACGAGCAGTACTTC. The rearrangement uses TRBV7-2 and TRBJ2-7; maybe TRBD1 (5 bases). Trimming removed 0 bases from V and 3 bases from J, with 12 bases in between. The length of the CDR3 is 15 residues. Germline V gene lookup returns CDR1 SGHTA and CDR2 FQGNSA.

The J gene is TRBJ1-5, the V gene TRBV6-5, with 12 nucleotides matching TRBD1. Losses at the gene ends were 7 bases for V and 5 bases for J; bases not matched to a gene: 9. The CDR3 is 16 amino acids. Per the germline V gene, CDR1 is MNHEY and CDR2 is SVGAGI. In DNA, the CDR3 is TGTGCCAGCAACCCTACCGGGACAGGGGGCTATCAGCCCCAGCATTTT. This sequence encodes CASNPTGTGGYQPQHF.

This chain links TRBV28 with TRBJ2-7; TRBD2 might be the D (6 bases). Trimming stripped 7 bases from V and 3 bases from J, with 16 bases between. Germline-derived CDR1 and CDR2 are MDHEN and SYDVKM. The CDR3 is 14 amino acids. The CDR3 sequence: CASNGGGFRYEQYF. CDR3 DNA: TGTGCCAGCAACGGTGGGGGGTTTCGCTACGAGCAGTACTTC. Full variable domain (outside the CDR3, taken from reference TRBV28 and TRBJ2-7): DVKVTQSSRYLVKRTGEKVFLECVQDMDHENMFWYRQDPGLGLRLIYFSYDVKMKEKGDIPEGYSVSREKKERFSLILESASTNQTSMYLCASNGGGFRYEQYFGPGTRLTVT.